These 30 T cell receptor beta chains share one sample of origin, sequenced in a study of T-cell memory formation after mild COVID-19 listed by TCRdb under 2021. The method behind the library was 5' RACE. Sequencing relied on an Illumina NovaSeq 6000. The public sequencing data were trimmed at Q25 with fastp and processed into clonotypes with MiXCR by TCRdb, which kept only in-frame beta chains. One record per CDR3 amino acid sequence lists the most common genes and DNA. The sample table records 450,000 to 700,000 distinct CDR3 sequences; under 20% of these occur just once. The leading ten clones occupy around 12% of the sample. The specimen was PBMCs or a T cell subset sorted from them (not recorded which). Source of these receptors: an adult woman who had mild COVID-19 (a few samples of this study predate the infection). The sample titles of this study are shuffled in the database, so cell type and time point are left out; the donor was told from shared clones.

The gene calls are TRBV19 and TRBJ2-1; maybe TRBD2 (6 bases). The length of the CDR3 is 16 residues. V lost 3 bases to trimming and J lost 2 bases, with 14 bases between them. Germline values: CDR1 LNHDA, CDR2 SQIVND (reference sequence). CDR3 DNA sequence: TGTGCCAGTAGTATTCTTAGCGGCGAAACCTACAATGAGCAGTTCTTC. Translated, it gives CASSILSGETYNEQFF. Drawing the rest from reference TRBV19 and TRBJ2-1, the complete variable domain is DGGITQSPKYLFRKEGQNVTLSCEQNLNHDAMYWYRQDPGQGLRLIYYSQIVNDFQKGDIAEGYSVSREKKESFPLTVTSAQKNPTAFYLCASSILSGETYNEQFFGPGTRLTVL.

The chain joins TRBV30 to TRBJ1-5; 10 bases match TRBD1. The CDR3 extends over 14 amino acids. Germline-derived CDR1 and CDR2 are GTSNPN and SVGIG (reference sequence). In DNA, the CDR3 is TGTGCTTTAAATAAGGACAGGGGGGGTCAGCCCCAGCATTTT. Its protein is CALNKDRGGQPQHF.

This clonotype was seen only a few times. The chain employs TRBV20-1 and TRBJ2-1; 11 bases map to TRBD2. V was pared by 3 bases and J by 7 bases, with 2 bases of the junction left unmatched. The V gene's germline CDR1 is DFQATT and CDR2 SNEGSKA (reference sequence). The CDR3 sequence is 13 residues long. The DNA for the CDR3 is TGCAGTGCTAGTCCTAGCGGGAGGAATGAGCAGTTCTTC. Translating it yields CSASPSGRNEQFF.

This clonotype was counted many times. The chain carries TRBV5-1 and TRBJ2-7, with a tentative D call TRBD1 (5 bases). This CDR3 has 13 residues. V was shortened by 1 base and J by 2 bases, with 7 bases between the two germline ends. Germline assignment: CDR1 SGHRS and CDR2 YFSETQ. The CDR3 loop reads CASSLRGPYEQYF. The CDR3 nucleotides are TGCGCCAGCAGCTTGAGGGGTCCCTACGAGCAGTACTTC.

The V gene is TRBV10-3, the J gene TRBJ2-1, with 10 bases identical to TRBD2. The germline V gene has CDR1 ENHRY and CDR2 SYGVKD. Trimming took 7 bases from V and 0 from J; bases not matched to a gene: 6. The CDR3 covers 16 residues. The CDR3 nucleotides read TGTGCCATCAAAGGGACTAGCGAGAGCTCCTACAATGAGCAGTTCTTC. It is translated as CAIKGTSESSYNEQFF.

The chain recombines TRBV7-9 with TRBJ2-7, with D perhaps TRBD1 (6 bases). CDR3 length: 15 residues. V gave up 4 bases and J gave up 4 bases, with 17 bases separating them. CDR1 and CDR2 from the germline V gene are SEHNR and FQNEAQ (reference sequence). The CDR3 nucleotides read TGTGCCAGCAGCTCCGGACAGAGAACCGGATACGAGCAGTACTTC. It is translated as CASSSGQRTGYEQYF.

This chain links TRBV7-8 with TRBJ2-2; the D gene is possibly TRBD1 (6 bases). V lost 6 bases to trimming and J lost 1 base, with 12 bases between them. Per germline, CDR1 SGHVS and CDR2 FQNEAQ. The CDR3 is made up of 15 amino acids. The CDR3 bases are TGTGCCAGCAGGGAAACACAGGGGAACACCGGGGAGCTGTTTTTT. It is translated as CASRETQGNTGELFF.

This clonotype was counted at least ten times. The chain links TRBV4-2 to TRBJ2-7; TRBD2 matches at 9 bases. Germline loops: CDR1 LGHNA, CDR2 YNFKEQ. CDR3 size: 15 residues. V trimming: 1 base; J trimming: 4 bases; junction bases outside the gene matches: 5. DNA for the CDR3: TGTGCCAGCAGCCAAGCTTGGACTAGCGAGTACGAGCAGTACTTC. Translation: CASSQAWTSEYEQYF.

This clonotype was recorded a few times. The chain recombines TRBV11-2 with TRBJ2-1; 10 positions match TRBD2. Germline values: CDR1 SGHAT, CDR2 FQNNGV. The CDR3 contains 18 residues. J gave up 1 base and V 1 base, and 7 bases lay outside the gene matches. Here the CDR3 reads CASSLGLAGDLSYNEQFF. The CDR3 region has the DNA TGTGCCAGCAGCTTAGGTCTAGCGGGAGACTTGTCCTACAATGAGCAGTTCTTC.

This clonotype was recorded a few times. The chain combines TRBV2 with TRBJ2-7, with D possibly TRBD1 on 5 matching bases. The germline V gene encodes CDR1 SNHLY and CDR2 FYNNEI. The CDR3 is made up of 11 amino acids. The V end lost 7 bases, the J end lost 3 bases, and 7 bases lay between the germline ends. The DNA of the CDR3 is TGTGCCAGCATACAGGACTACGAGCAGTACTTC. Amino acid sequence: CASIQDYEQYF. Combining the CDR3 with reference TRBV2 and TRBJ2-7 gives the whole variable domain EPEVTQTPSHQVTQMGQEVILRCVPISNHLYFYWYRQILGQKVEFLVSFYNNEISEKSEIFDDQFSVERPDGSNFTLKIRSTKLEDSAMYFCASIQDYEQYFGPGTRLTVT.

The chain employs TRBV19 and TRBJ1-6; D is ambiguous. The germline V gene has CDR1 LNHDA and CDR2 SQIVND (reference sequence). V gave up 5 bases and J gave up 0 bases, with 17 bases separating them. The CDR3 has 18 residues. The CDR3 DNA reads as TGTGCCAGTAGTGGGAGTCGGGATCCCATCTCCTATAATTCACCCCTCCACTTT. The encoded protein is CASSGSRDPISYNSPLHF.

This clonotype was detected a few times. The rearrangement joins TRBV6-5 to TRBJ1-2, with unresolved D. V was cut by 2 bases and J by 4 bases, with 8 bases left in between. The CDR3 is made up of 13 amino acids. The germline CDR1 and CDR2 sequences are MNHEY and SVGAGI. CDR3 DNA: TGTGCCAGCAGTTACGTGGGGTCCTATGGCTACACCTTC. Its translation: CASSYVGSYGYTF.

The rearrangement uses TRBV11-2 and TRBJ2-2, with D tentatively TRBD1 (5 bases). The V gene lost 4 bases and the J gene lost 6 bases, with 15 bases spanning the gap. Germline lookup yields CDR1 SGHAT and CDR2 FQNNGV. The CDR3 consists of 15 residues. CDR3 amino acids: CASSWQGSKAGELFF. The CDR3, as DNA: TGTGCCAGCAGCTGGCAGGGATCGAAGGCCGGGGAGCTGTTTTTT. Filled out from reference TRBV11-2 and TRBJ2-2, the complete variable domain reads EAGVAQSPRYKIIEKRQSVAFWCNPISGHATLYWYQQILGQGPKLLIQFQNNGVVDDSQLPKDRFSAERLKGVDSTLKIQPAKLEDSAVYLCASSWQGSKAGELFFGEGSRLTVL.

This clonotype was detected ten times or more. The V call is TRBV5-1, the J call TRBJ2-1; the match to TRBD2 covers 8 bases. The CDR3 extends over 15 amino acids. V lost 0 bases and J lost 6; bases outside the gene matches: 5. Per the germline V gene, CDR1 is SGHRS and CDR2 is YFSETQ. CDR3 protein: CASSLATSGVNEQFF. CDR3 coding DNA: TGCGCCAGCAGCTTGGCCACTAGCGGAGTCAATGAGCAGTTCTTC.

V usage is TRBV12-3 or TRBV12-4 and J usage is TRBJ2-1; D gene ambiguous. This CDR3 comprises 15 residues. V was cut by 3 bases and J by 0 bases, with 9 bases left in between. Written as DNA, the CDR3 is TGTGCCAGCAGTTTCAGTTCTTTCTCCTACAATGAGCAGTTCTTC. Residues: CASSFSSFSYNEQFF.

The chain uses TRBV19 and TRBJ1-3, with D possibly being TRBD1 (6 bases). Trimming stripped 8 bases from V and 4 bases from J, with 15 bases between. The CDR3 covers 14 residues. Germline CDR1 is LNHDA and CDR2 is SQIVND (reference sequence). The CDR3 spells CASENRAEGNTIYF. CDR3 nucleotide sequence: TGTGCCAGTGAAAACAGGGCGGAAGGAAACACCATATATTTT.

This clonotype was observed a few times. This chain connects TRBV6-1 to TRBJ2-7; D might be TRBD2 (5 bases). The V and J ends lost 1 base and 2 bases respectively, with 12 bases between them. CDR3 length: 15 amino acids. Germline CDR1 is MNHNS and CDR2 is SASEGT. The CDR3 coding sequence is TGTGCCAGCAGTGAAGGGAGGACCGACCCCTACGAGCAGTACTTC. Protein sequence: CASSEGRTDPYEQYF.

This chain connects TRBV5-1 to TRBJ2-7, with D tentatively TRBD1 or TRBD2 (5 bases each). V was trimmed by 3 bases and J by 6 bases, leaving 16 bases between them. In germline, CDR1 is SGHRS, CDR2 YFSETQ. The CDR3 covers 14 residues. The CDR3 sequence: CASSSGTIIGEQYF. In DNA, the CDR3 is TGCGCCAGCAGCTCCGGGACCATTATCGGCGAGCAGTACTTC.

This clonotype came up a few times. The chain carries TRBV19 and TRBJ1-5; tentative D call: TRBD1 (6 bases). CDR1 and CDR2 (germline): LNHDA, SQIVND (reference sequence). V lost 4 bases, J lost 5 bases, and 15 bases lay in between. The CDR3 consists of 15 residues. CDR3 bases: TGTGCCAGTAGTACCCACAGGGATCGCCATCAGCCCCAGCATTTT. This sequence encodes CASSTHRDRHQPQHF.

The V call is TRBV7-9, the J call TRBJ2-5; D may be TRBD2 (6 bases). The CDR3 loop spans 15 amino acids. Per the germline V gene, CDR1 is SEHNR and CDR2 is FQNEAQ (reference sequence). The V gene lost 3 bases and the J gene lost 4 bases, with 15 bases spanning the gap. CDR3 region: CASSLKAGSGETQYF. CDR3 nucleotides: TGTGCCAGCAGCTTGAAAGCGGGTAGTGGAGAGACCCAGTACTTC.

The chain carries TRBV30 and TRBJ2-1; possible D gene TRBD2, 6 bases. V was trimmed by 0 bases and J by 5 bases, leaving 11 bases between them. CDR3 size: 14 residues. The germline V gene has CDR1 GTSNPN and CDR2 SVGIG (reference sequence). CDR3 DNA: TGTGCCTGGAGTGTCTGGGACTTGAACAATGAGCAGTTCTTC. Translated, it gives CAWSVWDLNNEQFF. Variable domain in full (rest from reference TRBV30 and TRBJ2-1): SQTIHQWPATLVQPVGSPLSLECTVEGTSNPNLYWYRQAAGRGLQLLFYSVGIGQISSEVPQNLSASRPQDRQFILSSKKLLLSDSGFYLCAWSVWDLNNEQFFGPGTRLTVL.

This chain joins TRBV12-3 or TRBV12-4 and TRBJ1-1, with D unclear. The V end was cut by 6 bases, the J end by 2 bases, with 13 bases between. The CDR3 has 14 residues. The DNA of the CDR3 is TGTGCCAGCAGCTCCAGAAGAGCCAACACTGAAGCTTTCTTT. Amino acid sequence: CASSSRRANTEAFF.

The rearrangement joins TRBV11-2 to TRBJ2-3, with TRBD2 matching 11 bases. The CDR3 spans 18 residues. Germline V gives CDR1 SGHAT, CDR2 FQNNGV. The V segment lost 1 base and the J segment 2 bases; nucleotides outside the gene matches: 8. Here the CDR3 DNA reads TGTGCCAGCAGCTTAGCGCCTCGACTAGCGGGGTACACAGATACGCAGTATTTT. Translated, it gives CASSLAPRLAGYTDTQYF.

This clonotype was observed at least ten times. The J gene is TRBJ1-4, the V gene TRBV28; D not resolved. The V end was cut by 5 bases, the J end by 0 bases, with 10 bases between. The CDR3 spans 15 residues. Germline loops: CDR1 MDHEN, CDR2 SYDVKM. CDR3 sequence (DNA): TGTGCCAGCAGTCCCAGACACCCAACTAATGAAAAACTGTTTTTT. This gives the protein CASSPRHPTNEKLFF.

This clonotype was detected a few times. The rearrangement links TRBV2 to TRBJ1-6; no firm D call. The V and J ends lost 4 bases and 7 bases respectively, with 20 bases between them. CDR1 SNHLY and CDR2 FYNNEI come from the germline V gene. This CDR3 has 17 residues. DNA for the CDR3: TGTGCCAGCAGTGGGGTGGTCTCGAGTACCTCAAATTCACCCCTCCACTTT. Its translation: CASSGVVSSTSNSPLHF.

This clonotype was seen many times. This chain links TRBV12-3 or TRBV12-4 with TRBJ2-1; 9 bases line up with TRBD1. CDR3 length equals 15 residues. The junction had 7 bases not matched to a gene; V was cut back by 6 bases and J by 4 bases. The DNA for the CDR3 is TGTGCCAGCAGAGAGAACAGGGGGCCGTACAATGAGCAGTTCTTC. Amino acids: CASRENRGPYNEQFF.

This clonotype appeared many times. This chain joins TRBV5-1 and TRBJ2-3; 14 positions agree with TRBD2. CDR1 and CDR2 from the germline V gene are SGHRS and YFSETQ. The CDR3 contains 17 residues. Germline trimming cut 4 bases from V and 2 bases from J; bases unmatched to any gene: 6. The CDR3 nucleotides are TGCGCCAGCAGCCGAGGGACTAGCGGGAGCCCCACAGATACGCAGTATTTT. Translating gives CASSRGTSGSPTDTQYF.

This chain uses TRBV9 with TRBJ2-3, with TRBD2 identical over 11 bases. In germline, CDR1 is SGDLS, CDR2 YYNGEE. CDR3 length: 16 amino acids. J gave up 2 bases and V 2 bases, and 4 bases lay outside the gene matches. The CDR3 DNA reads TGTGCCAGCAGCGTGACTAGCGGGACCGTCACAGATACGCAGTATTTT. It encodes CASSVTSGTVTDTQYF.

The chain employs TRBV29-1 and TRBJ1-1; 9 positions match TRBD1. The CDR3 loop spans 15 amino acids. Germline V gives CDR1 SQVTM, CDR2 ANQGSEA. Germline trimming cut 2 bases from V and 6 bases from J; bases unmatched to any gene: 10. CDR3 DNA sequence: TGCAGCGTTGAAACCCCCGGGACAGGGAGCGCTGAAGCTTTCTTT. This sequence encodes CSVETPGTGSAEAFF.

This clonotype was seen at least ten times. The CDR3 region has the DNA TGCAGTGCTAGAGCCGGGACAGGGGCAACCGGGGAGCTGTTTTTT. It specifies CSARAGTGATGELFF. V usage is TRBV20-1 and J usage is TRBJ2-2; 10 bases align to TRBD1. The CDR3 loop spans 15 amino acids. The trim removed 1 base at V and 5 bases at J, leaving 4 bases unmatched. The germline CDR1 and CDR2 sequences are DFQATT and SNEGSKA (reference sequence).